The subject of this entry is one TCR beta chain. Its antigen is not identified. Each CDR3 protein is one row after TCRdb ran MiXCR on the reads. The repertoire consists of about 180,000 distinct CDR3 sequences, with roughly 17% occurring once and the leading ten covering about 23%. These data come from a study of T cell repertoires in cytomegalovirus infection. Study-level information: Shared public TCR beta signatures pointed to both CMV infection and a matching HLA type. General study findings and limits: Dominant in the ex vivo response were TCR beta clonotypes restricted by HLA-C and specific for CMV. There were carriers of CMV plus the relevant HLA, and cumulative public TCR beta family frequency identified them.

Germline CDR1 and CDR2: SEHNR and FQNEAQ (reference sequence). The CDR3 runs 12 residues. The V and J ends lost 11 bases and 2 bases, in that order; junction bases with no gene match: 3. This TCR derives from a human donor in good health (CMV status not recorded). Some clones in this sample may be carry-over from other donors' samples. This chain links TRBV7-9 with TRBJ1-2; 9 bases are shared with TRBD1. The sequenced sample was CD8+ T cells from PBMCs. The CDR3 DNA is TGTGCCCGGGACAGGGCCAACTATGGCTACACCTTC. It codes for CARDRANYGYTF.